These 16 T cell receptor beta chains came from one sample sequenced in a study of PD-1 blockade in classical Hodgkin lymphoma. Sequencing used immunoSEQ multiplex PCR; TCRdb keeps in-frame clones, though not all of them. The sample has 10,000 or so clones, roughly four fifths seen once. Indicated time point: cycle 4 day 1 (C4D1), after five to seven weeks of nivolumab. Each and every patient relapsed after autologous stem cell transplantation, and patients got differing brentuximab vedotin exposure. Negative magnetic selection isolated CD4+ T cells from thawed PBMCs. The source material was CD4+ T cells from blood, sampled before the fourth cycle of nivolumab. The source is a human donor with classical Hodgkin lymphoma.

This clone was found a few times. The gene calls are TRBV4-1 and TRBJ2-3; 8 bases match TRBD2. CDR3 length equals 20 residues. Trimming removed 3 bases from V and 3 bases from J; junction bases left unmatched: 20. Germline values: CDR1 MGHRA, CDR2 YSYEKL. CDR3 residues: CASSHRGGPPGLVRTDTQYF. The CDR3 coding sequence is TGCGCCAGCAGCCATAGGGGGGGCCCCCCGGGACTAGTTCGAACAGATACGCAGTATTTT.

This clone was observed a handful of times. The J gene is TRBJ1-1, the V gene TRBV6-5, with a possible D match to TRBD1 (6 bases). The germline V gene has CDR1 MNHEY and CDR2 SVGAGI. V lost 6 bases and J 5 bases, leaving 13 bases between the germline ends. The CDR3 contains 13 residues. The chain's CDR3 is CASSPHRDTEAFF. DNA of the CDR3: TGTGCCAGCAGCCCGCACAGGGATACTGAAGCTTTCTTT.

This chain links TRBV28 with TRBJ1-4; D is unresolved. There are 13 residues in the CDR3. Germline lookup yields CDR1 MDHEN and CDR2 SYDVKM. V dropped 8 bases and J dropped 3 bases, with 10 bases sitting between them. CDR3 protein: CASGSYPNEKLFF. DNA of the CDR3: TGTGCCAGCGGGTCGTACCCTAATGAAAAACTGTTTTTT.

Only a few counts were recorded for this clone. The chain couples TRBV5-1 to TRBJ2-3; D ambiguous. V was pared by 1 base and J by 0 bases, with 9 bases between. The CDR3 runs 15 residues. Looked up from germline, CDR1 is SGHRS and CDR2 is YFSETQ. For the CDR3, the DNA is TGCGCCAGCAGCTTGACAGTTACTAGCACAGATACGCAGTATTTT. Amino acid sequence: CASSLTVTSTDTQYF.

The chain is built from TRBV7-2 and TRBJ2-3; TRBD2 agrees at 7 bases. Germline V gene lookup returns CDR1 SGHTA and CDR2 FQGNSA. V shed 4 bases and J 1 base; nucleotides not matched to a gene: 8. CDR3 length: 16 amino acids. Here the CDR3 DNA reads TGTGCCAGCAGCTCCGTGAGACTAGCAGGCACAGATACGCAGTATTTT. It translates to CASSSVRLAGTDTQYF.

The chain links TRBV29-1 to TRBJ2-1; no clear D gene. From germline, CDR1 is SQVTM and CDR2 ANQGSEA. Trimming cost V 2 bases and J 12 bases, with 11 bases left between them. This CDR3 has 11 residues. The CDR3 coding sequence is TGCAGCGTTGAAAGTACAATGAGGCAGTTCTTC. Amino acid sequence: CSVESTMRQFF.

V is TRBV5-1 and J is TRBJ2-3; 10 bases align to TRBD2. Germline-derived CDR1 and CDR2 are SGHRS and YFSETQ. After removal of 1 base from V and 4 bases from J, the junction contained 3 bases not matched to a gene. There are 15 residues in the CDR3. The CDR3 protein is CASSLTSGEADTQYF. CDR3 DNA: TGCGCCAGCAGCTTGACTAGCGGGGAGGCAGATACGCAGTATTTT.

The chain carries TRBV4-2 and TRBJ2-6, with D uncertain. CDR1 and CDR2 (germline): LGHNA, YNFKEQ. V was shortened by 0 bases and J by 1 base, with 7 bases between the two germline ends. This CDR3 is built from 16 residues. The CDR3 DNA reads TGTGCCAGCAGCCAAGATCGCGGTTCTGGGGCCAACGTCCTGACTTTC. Translated: CASSQDRGSGANVLTF.

The chain links TRBV9 to TRBJ2-3, with a tentative D call TRBD2 (5 bases). Trimming took 0 bases from V and 1 from J, leaving 15 bases between them. From germline, CDR1 is SGDLS and CDR2 YYNGEE. The CDR3 covers 17 residues. The CDR3 spells CASSVDGGGGGTDTQYF. CDR3 bases: TGTGCCAGCAGCGTAGATGGTGGAGGTGGTGGCACAGATACGCAGTATTTT.

CDR3 region: CASSWGVGNEQFF. The CDR3 DNA reads as TGTGCCAGCAGCTGGGGAGTGGGGAATGAGCAGTTCTTC. This chain connects TRBV11-3 to TRBJ2-1; D is perhaps TRBD2 (5 bases). This CDR3 comprises 13 residues. Trimming removed 4 bases at V and 7 bases at J, with 11 bases between. Germline CDR1 reads SGHNT; CDR2 reads YENEEA.

V and J are TRBV5-4 and TRBJ2-5; TRBD1 agrees at 9 bases. The CDR3 sequence is 16 residues long. V shed 4 bases, J shed 2 bases, and the junction held 9 bases outside the gene matches. From germline, CDR1 is SGHNT and CDR2 YYREEE (reference sequence). The CDR3 reads CASSARDRVEQETQYF. The CDR3 nucleotides read TGTGCCAGCAGCGCCCGGGACAGGGTCGAACAAGAGACCCAGTACTTC. Combining the CDR3 with reference TRBV5-4 and TRBJ2-5 gives the whole variable domain ETGVTQSPTHLIKTRGQQVTLRCSSQSGHNTVSWYQQALGQGPQFIFQYYREEENGRGNFPPRFSGLQFPNYSSELNVNALELDDSALYLCASSARDRVEQETQYFGPGTRLLVL.

V is TRBV6-1 and J is TRBJ1-2, with 10 nucleotides matching TRBD1. V gave up 4 bases and J gave up 7 bases; unmatched junction bases: 12. Germline V gene lookup returns CDR1 MNHNS and CDR2 SASEGT. The CDR3 runs to 16 residues. In DNA form, the CDR3 reads TGTGCCAGCAGTGCCGGGACAGTTGGGACAGGGGCTGGCTACACCTTC. The encoded protein is CASSAGTVGTGAGYTF.

About this clone itself: One junction end disagrees with the germline gene, perhaps due to a read error. The CDR3 sequence is CASSLDWAKTYEQYF. The CDR3 DNA reads as TGTGCCAGCAGCTTGGATTGGGCCAAGACCTACGAGCAGTACTTC. The rearrangement uses TRBV5-3 and TRBJ2-7; D uncertain. TRBV5-3 belongs to the ORF category, with a function that is uncertain. The CDR3 covers 15 residues.

The rearrangement uses TRBV9 and TRBJ2-7, with D maybe TRBD1 (5 bases). The ends were cut back, 4 bases at V and 2 bases at J, with 13 bases in the middle. This CDR3 has 14 residues. Germline loops: CDR1 SGDLS, CDR2 YYNGEE. CDR3 sequence: CASSRADSTYEQYF. The DNA for the CDR3 is TGTGCCAGCAGCCGCGCCGACAGCACCTACGAGCAGTACTTC.

This clone turned up a few times. The chain is built from TRBV6-1 and TRBJ1-1, with D possibly matching TRBD1 (5 bases). V was clipped by 2 bases and J by 4 bases, with 11 bases between them. Germline assignment: CDR1 MNHNS and CDR2 SASEGT. This CDR3 is 14 amino acids long. CDR3 nucleotides: TGTGCCAGCAGTGAAACGGGGCGCGGCACTGAAGCTTTCTTT. Translation: CASSETGRGTEAFF.

The chain joins TRBV7-9 to TRBJ1-1; D remains ambiguous. Trimming left V 1 base short and J 0 bases short, with 9 bases between. Germline CDR1 and CDR2: SEHNR and FQNEAQ (reference sequence). CDR3 length: 15 amino acids. CDR3 DNA sequence: TGTGCCAGCAGCTTAGGTGCCAGCCTGAACACTGAAGCTTTCTTT. Encoded protein: CASSLGASLNTEAFF.